These 29 T cell receptor beta chains originate from one sample sequenced in a study of blood T cell repertoires in COVID-19. Sequenced by immunoSEQ multiplex PCR; TCRdb stores in-frame clones only, minus some. The table lists roughly 64,000 clones, around three quarters of them singletons. The specimen was peripheral blood. Source of these receptors: a human donor in a cohort sampled during active COVID-19.

The V gene is TRBV6-5, the J gene TRBJ2-2; 7 positions agree with TRBD1. The CDR3 spans 16 residues. V gave up 4 bases and J gave up 7 bases; unmatched junction bases: 12. Germline CDR1 and CDR2: MNHEY and SVGAGI. DNA of the CDR3: TGTGCCAGCAGTTCCTCTGCGACAGGGAGAAACGGGGAGCTGTTTTTT. Translated, it gives CASSSSATGRNGELFF.

The rearrangement joins TRBV9 to TRBJ2-1; no clear D gene. The germline gives CDR1 SGDLS, CDR2 YYNGEE. The CDR3 sequence is 16 residues long. V was shortened by 0 bases and J by 0 bases, with 10 bases between the two germline ends. CDR3 residues: CASSVEVESSYNEQFF. The CDR3, as DNA: TGTGCCAGCAGCGTAGAAGTAGAAAGCTCCTACAATGAGCAGTTCTTC.

The V gene is TRBV6-2 or TRBV6-3, the J gene TRBJ2-7; 7 nucleotides match TRBD2. Per germline, CDR1 MNHEY and CDR2 SVGEGT. The CDR3 is 15 amino acids. Trimming at V came to 2 bases and at J to 3 bases, leaving 7 bases not matched to a gene. CDR3 amino acids: CASSYGRARNYEQYF. The CDR3 nucleotides read TGTGCCAGCAGTTACGGGAGGGCCCGAAACTACGAGCAGTACTTC.

This clone was recorded once. The V call is TRBV10-2, the J call TRBJ1-5; D is ambiguous. The CDR3 has 14 amino acids. Germline CDR1 and CDR2: WSHSY and SAAADI. V dropped 6 bases and J dropped 6 bases, with 15 bases sitting between them. CDR3 nucleotide sequence: TGCGCCAGCAGGGCCACGAATCCGTTTCAGCCCCAGCATTTT. Translation: CASRATNPFQPQHF.

The sample holds one count of this clone. V gene TRBV24-1 combines with J gene TRBJ2-5; 8 bases line up with TRBD2. The CDR3 totals 16 residues. V lost 4 bases, J lost 0 bases, and 6 bases stayed unmatched. Per germline, CDR1 KGHDR and CDR2 SFDVKD. The CDR3 DNA reads as TGTGCCACCAGTGACAATCGGGGGGGCAACCAAGAGACCCAGTACTTC. Translating gives CATSDNRGGNQETQYF.

The chain carries TRBV10-2 and TRBJ2-4; tentative D call: TRBD1 (5 bases). V lost 2 bases and J lost 4, with 12 bases in between. Germline values: CDR1 WSHSY, CDR2 SAAADI. The CDR3 is 15 residues long. CDR3 coding DNA: TGCGCCAGCAGTGAGGGGTCGTCAGGGAAAAACATTCAGTACTTC. It translates to CASSEGSSGKNIQYF.

This clone was observed a single time. This chain links TRBV28 with TRBJ2-2; D is possibly TRBD1 (6 bases). The ends were cut back, 5 bases at V and 1 base at J, with 8 bases in the middle. The CDR3 consists of 14 residues. CDR1 and CDR2 from the germline V gene are MDHEN and SYDVKM. Written as DNA, the CDR3 is TGTGCCAGCAGTGTACAGGGGAACACCGGGGAGCTGTTTTTT. This translates into CASSVQGNTGELFF.

This clone was seen only once. This chain links TRBV25-1 with TRBJ1-6; 11 nucleotides align to TRBD1. The junction had 8 bases not matched to a gene; V was cut back by 3 bases and J by 7 bases. Germline CDR1 reads MGHDK; CDR2 reads SYGVNS. This CDR3 is 17 amino acids long. In DNA form, the CDR3 reads TGTGCCAGCAGTGATCCGGACAGGGGGCTTCGGAATTCACCCCTCCACTTT. Protein: CASSDPDRGLRNSPLHF.

The V gene is TRBV29-1, the J gene TRBJ2-1, with 8 bases aligning to TRBD2. CDR3 length equals 15 residues. With 1 base clipped from V and 5 bases from J, the junction kept 7 bases outside the gene matches. CDR1 is SQVTM and CDR2 is ANQGSEA in the germline V gene. CDR3 in amino acids: CSVEGRGGLNNEQFF. The CDR3 nucleotides read TGCAGCGTTGAAGGTCGGGGGGGTCTTAACAATGAGCAGTTCTTC.

This sequence joins TRBV11-2 and TRBJ2-7; D perhaps matches TRBD1 (8 bases). CDR1 and CDR2 from the germline V gene are SGHAT and FQNNGV. V dropped 5 bases and J dropped 3 bases, with 14 bases sitting between them. CDR3 length equals 14 residues. The CDR3 reads CASSKYRGGYEQYF. DNA for the CDR3: TGTGCCAGCAGCAAGTACAGGGGGGGCTACGAGCAGTACTTC.

The rearrangement links TRBV24-1 to TRBJ2-5; 7 bases line up with TRBD1. V lost 3 bases, J lost 5 bases, and 11 bases stayed unmatched. The CDR3 totals 16 residues. Per germline, CDR1 KGHDR and CDR2 SFDVKD. CDR3 bases: TGTGCCACCAGTGATCCCGGGGACAGCGTGGGGGAGACCCAGTACTTC. As protein: CATSDPGDSVGETQYF.

This clone was seen once. The rearrangement links TRBV2 to TRBJ2-7, with 9 bases fitting TRBD2. Per germline, CDR1 SNHLY and CDR2 FYNNEI. Unmatched junction bases numbered 3, after V lost 7 bases and J lost 5 bases. The CDR3 is 12 residues long. The CDR3 DNA is TGTGCCAGCAAAGCTAGCGGGGACGAGCAGTACTTC. Translation: CASKASGDEQYF.

The rearrangement links TRBV3-1 (or the pseudogene TRBV3-2) to TRBJ2-3; perhaps TRBD1 as D (6 bases). The CDR3 runs 14 residues. Germline lookup yields CDR1 LGHDT and CDR2 YNNKEL (reference sequence). The V end was cut by 4 bases, the J end by 6 bases, with 14 bases between. The CDR3, as DNA: TGTGCCAGCAGCCTACGGACAGCCGGGGATACGCAGTATTTT. Protein: CASSLRTAGDTQYF.

The chain recombines TRBV7-2 with TRBJ2-1; a possible D gene is TRBD2 (7 bases). The CDR3 sequence is 16 residues long. V shed 5 bases and J shed 4 bases, with 18 bases lying between them. Germline values: CDR1 SGHTA, CDR2 FQGNSA. Written as DNA, the CDR3 is TGTGCCAGCAGCGGCATTGCGGGGGCTGGGTACAATGAGCAGTTCTTC. Amino acids: CASSGIAGAGYNEQFF.

The genes are TRBV30 and TRBJ2-3, with a possible D match to TRBD2 (7 bases). Per the germline V gene, CDR1 is GTSNPN and CDR2 is SVGIG (reference sequence). V lost 0 bases to trimming and J lost 4 bases, with 8 bases between them. This CDR3 comprises 13 residues. The CDR3 sequence is CAWSVGGADTQYF. CDR3 DNA sequence: TGTGCCTGGAGTGTAGGGGGGGCAGATACGCAGTATTTT.

The chain combines TRBV11-2 with TRBJ1-2; 11 nucleotides align to TRBD1. V was pared by 4 bases and J by 6 bases, with 4 bases of the junction left unmatched. The CDR3 is 14 residues long. Germline assignment: CDR1 SGHAT and CDR2 FQNNGV. CDR3 sequence (DNA): TGTGCCAGCAGCTGGGGACAGGGGGTTGATGGCTACACCTTC. Translated: CASSWGQGVDGYTF.

This sequence joins TRBV30 and TRBJ2-2; 7 nucleotides line up with TRBD1. The CDR3 extends over 15 amino acids. Unmatched junction bases numbered 6, after V lost 0 bases and J lost 5 bases. The V gene's germline CDR1 is GTSNPN and CDR2 SVGIG (reference sequence). This CDR3 is CAWSVGTDGTGELFF. The CDR3 DNA reads TGTGCCTGGAGTGTTGGGACAGATGGTACCGGGGAGCTGTTTTTT.

The chain couples TRBV28 to TRBJ2-7; 10 bases agree with TRBD2. This CDR3 region has 14 residues. V lost 6 bases and J lost 4; bases outside the gene matches: 6. Germline lookup yields CDR1 MDHEN and CDR2 SYDVKM. The CDR3 nucleotides are TGTGCCAGCAGCCTCCTAGCGGGGGCTTACGAGCAGTACTTC. Encoded protein: CASSLLAGAYEQYF.

This clone has more than one count but fewer than ten. This chain connects TRBV7-9 to TRBJ1-5; no firm D call. Trimming left V 3 bases short and J 0 bases short, with 6 bases between. Germline CDR1 SEHNR, CDR2 FQNEAQ (reference sequence). This CDR3 has 14 amino acids. The CDR3 is CASSFRGSNQPQHF. The CDR3 nucleotides are TGTGCCAGCAGCTTCCGCGGTAGCAATCAGCCCCAGCATTTT. Full variable domain (rest looked up from reference TRBV7-9 and TRBJ1-5): DTGVSQNPRHKITKRGQNVTFRCDPISEHNRLYWYRQTLGQGPEFLTYFQNEAQLEKSRLLSDRFSAERPKGSFSTLEIQRTEQGDSAMYLCASSFRGSNQPQHFGDGTRLSIL.

This chain joins TRBV5-4 and TRBJ1-2; the D is unclear. Germline CDR1 reads SGHNT; CDR2 reads YYREEE (reference sequence). This CDR3 region has 14 residues. Trimming removed 0 bases at V and 1 base at J, with 7 bases between. The CDR3 sequence is CASSLEAGNYGYTF. Here the CDR3 DNA reads TGTGCCAGCAGCTTGGAGGCGGGTAACTATGGCTACACCTTC.

The count of this clone is one. This rearrangement joins TRBV18 to TRBJ2-2; D unresolved. This CDR3 contains 13 residues. Trimming removed 1 base at V and 6 bases at J, with 6 bases between. CDR1 and CDR2 from the germline V gene are KGHSH and LQKENI. The CDR3 DNA reads as TGTGCCAGCTCACCACGGAGCCCCGGGGAGCTGTTTTTT. It yields the protein CASSPRSPGELFF.

J is TRBJ1-5 and V is TRBV19; the D is unclear. V dropped 3 bases and J dropped 7 bases, with 10 bases sitting between them. CDR3 length equals 13 residues. Germline V lookup: CDR1 LNHDA, CDR2 SQIVND (reference sequence). The CDR3 DNA is TGTGCCAGTAGTATTACCGGTTTGCAGCCCCAGCATTTT. It is translated as CASSITGLQPQHF.

The chain is built from TRBV30 and TRBJ2-1; the D is unclear. The germline V and J ends were trimmed by 0 bases and 2 bases, with 11 bases remaining between them. This CDR3 region has 15 residues. CDR1 is GTSNPN, CDR2 SVGIG, per germline (reference sequence). This chain's CDR3 is CAWSVGSSPYNEQFF. The CDR3 bases are TGTGCCTGGAGTGTAGGTAGCTCACCCTACAATGAGCAGTTCTTC.

The chain couples TRBV6-2 or TRBV6-3 to TRBJ2-7; 9 nucleotides line up with TRBD2. The CDR3 contains 16 residues. From germline, CDR1 is MNHEY and CDR2 SVGEGT. V dropped 0 bases and J dropped 4; count of bases not matched to a gene: 7. CDR3 bases: TGTGCCAGCAGTTACTCGAGGCGGGGGGGCGAGTACGAGCAGTACTTC. Translating gives CASSYSRRGGEYEQYF.

The chain combines TRBV6-2 or TRBV6-3 with TRBJ1-1, with 8 bases matching TRBD1. CDR1 and CDR2 from the germline V gene are MNHEY and SVGEGT. The V gene end was trimmed by 2 bases and the J gene end by 10 bases; junction bases not matched to a gene: 3. The CDR3 is 12 residues long. The CDR3 sequence: CASSYATGGAFF. In nucleotides, the CDR3 is TGTGCCAGCAGTTACGCTACAGGGGGAGCTTTCTTT.

The genes are TRBV16 and TRBJ1-6; 7 bases are a match to TRBD1. The trim removed 2 bases at V and 7 bases at J, leaving 5 bases unmatched. The CDR3 consists of 15 residues. Germline CDR1 is KGHSY and CDR2 is FQNENV. The CDR3 spells CASSQNDRVNSPLHF. As DNA, the CDR3 is TGTGCCAGCAGCCAAAACGACAGGGTAAATTCACCCCTCCACTTT.

This clone appeared once. The J gene is TRBJ1-2, the V gene TRBV7-9; D is ambiguous. The germline V and J ends were trimmed by 1 base and 7 bases, with 7 bases remaining between them. The CDR3 has 12 amino acids. Germline CDR1 and CDR2: SEHNR and FQNEAQ (reference sequence). CDR3 DNA sequence: TGTGCCAGCAGCTTAGAGAGGCGTGGCTACACCTTC. This translates into CASSLERRGYTF.

CDR3 coding DNA: TGTGCCAGCAGCCTGGACAGGGCGACCGGGGAGCTGTTTTTT. This sequence encodes CASSLDRATGELFF. The chain recombines TRBV11-2 with TRBJ2-2, with TRBD1 identical over 8 bases. Germline V lookup: CDR1 SGHAT, CDR2 FQNNGV. The CDR3 contains 14 residues. J gave up 5 bases and V 5 bases, and 4 bases lay outside the gene matches.

The table lists this clone with a count of one. CDR3 sequence: CASSLVRASEQYF. The DNA of the CDR3 is TGTGCCAGCAGCTTGGTCAGGGCTTCCGAGCAGTACTTC. The rearrangement uses TRBV5-6 and TRBJ2-7; possibly TRBD1 for D (5 bases). The CDR3 consists of 13 residues. Germline CDR1 is SGHDT and CDR2 is YYEEEE. V lost 0 bases, J lost 6 bases, and 10 bases lay in between. Full variable domain (rest looked up from reference TRBV5-6 and TRBJ2-7): DAGVTQSPTHLIKTRGQQVTLRCSPKSGHDTVSWYQQALGQGPQFIFQYYEEEERQRGNFPDRFSGHQFPNYSSELNVNALLLGDSALYLCASSLVRASEQYFGPGTRLTVT.